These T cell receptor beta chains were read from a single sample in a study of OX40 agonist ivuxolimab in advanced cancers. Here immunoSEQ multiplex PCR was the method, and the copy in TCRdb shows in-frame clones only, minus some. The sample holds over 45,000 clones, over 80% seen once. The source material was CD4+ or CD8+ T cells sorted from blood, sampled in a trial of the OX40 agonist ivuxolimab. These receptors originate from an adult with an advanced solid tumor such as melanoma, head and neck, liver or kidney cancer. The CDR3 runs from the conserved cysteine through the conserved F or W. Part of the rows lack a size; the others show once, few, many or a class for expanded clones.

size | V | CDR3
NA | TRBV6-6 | CASSYRSRVDTIYF
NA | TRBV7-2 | CASSTGTGWGAYNSPLHF
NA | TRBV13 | CASSSTPADAYEQYF
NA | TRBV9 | CASSVSGARTGELFF
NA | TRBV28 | CASSFPGQGAGNSPLHF
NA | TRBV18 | CASSQRTGREQYF
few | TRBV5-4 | CASSSDSYGYTF
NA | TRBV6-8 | CASSSYREGLAKNIQYF
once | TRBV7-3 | CASSSLSVGQALYQPQHF
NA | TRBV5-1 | CASSLGGLAGDQETQYF
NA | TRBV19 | CASSILRGNEQFF
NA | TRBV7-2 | CASSPTGRKQTQYF
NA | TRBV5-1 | CASRTDLGYEQYF
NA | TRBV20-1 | CSALQGNGYTF
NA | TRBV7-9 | CASSLYPPLVVEETQYF
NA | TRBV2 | CASSLSGGDEQFF
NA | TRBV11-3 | CASTPRFVLGGDLNTGELFF
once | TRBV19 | CTSSIFLTSVRSYEQYF
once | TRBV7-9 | CASSLEAYEQFF
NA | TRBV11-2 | CASSLLTGTAIHEAFF
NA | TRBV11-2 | CASSSVRQGYEQYF
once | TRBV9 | CASSVGAGLAVKFF
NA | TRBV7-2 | CASSLPSDTEAFF
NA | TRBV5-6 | CASCPSFGNTIYF
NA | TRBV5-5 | CASSLGPNQPQHF
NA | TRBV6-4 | CASRFFIGRLWLDTEAFF
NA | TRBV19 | CASSPPGTGAVGYTF